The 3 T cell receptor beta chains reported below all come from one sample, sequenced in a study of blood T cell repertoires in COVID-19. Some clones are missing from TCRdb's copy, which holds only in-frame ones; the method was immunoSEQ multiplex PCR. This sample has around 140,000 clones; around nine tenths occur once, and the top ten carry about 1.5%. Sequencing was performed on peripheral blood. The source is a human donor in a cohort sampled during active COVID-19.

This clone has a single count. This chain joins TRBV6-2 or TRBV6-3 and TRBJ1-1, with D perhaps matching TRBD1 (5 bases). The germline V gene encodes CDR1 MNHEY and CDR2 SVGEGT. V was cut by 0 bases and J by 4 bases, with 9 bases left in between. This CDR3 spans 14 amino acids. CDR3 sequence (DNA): TGTGCCAGCAGTTACTCGCCAGGGTTCACTGAAGCTTTCTTT. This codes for CASSYSPGFTEAFF.

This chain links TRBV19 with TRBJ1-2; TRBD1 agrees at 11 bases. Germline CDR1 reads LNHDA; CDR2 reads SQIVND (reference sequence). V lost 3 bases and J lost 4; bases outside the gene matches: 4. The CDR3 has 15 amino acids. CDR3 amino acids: CASSMAGTGGYGYTF. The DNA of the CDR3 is TGTGCCAGTAGTATGGCGGGGACAGGGGGCTATGGCTACACCTTC. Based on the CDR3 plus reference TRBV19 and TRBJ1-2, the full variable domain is DGGITQSPKYLFRKEGQNVTLSCEQNLNHDAMYWYRQDPGQGLRLIYYSQIVNDFQKGDIAEGYSVSREKKESFPLTVTSAQKNPTAFYLCASSMAGTGGYGYTFGSGTRLTVV.

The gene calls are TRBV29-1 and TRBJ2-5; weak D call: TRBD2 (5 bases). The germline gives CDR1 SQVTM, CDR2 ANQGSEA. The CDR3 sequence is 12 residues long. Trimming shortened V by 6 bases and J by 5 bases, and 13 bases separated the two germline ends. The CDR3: CSVISPGETQYF. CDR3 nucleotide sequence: TGCAGCGTGATAAGTCCGGGGGAGACCCAGTACTTC.